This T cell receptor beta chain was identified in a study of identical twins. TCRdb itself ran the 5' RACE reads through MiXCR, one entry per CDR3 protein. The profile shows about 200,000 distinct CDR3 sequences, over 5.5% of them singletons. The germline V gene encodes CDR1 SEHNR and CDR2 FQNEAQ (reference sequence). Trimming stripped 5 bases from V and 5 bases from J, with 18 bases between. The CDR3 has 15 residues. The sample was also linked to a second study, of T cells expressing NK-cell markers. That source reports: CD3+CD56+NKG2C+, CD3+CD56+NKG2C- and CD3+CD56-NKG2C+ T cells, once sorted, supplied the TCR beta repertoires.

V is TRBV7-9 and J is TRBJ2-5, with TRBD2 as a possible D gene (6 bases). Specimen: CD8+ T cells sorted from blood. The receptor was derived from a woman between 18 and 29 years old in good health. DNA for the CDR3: TGTGCCAGCAGCGGGCGGGACGCTGGGGCGGAGACCCAGTACTTC. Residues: CASSGRDAGAETQYF.